The 5 T cell receptor beta chains given below trace back to one sample, sequenced in a study of OX40 agonist ivuxolimab in advanced cancers. The data were produced by immunoSEQ multiplex PCR, yet TCRdb's version contains in-frame clones alone and is incomplete. This table has roughly 97,000 clones, 70% to 90% appearing once. The sample consisted of CD4+ or CD8+ T cells sorted from blood, taken in a trial of the OX40 agonist ivuxolimab. Receptors were obtained from an adult with an advanced solid tumor such as melanoma, head and neck, liver or kidney cancer.

This chain uses TRBV6-1 with TRBJ2-7; 12 bases agree with TRBD2. Losses at the gene ends were 7 bases for V and 1 base for J; bases not matched to a gene: 5. The CDR3 is 15 residues long. Germline V lookup: CDR1 MNHNS, CDR2 SASEGT. In DNA form, the CDR3 reads TGTGCCAGCACTAAACTAGCGGGGGGTTCCTACGAGCAGTACTTC. This gives the protein CASTKLAGGSYEQYF.

The chain carries TRBV7-7 and TRBJ1-5; 7 bases agree with TRBD1. Germline values: CDR1 SSHAT, CDR2 FNYEAQ (reference sequence). Unmatched junction bases numbered 9, after V lost 5 bases and J lost 5 bases. CDR3 length equals 15 residues. The CDR3 loop is CASSIRQGNYQPQHF. The CDR3 DNA reads as TGTGCCAGCAGCATCCGACAGGGAAATTATCAGCCCCAGCATTTT.

This chain links TRBV6-5 with TRBJ1-3, with TRBD1 matching over 8 bases. The J segment lost 0 bases and the V segment lost 5 bases, leaving 3 bases of the junction unmatched. The CDR3 extends over 15 amino acids. Germline-derived CDR1 and CDR2 are MNHEY and SVGAGI. CDR3 region: CASSLDRGSGNTIYF. As DNA, the CDR3 is TGTGCCAGCAGTCTAGACAGGGGCTCTGGAAACACCATATATTTT.

J is TRBJ1-6 and V is TRBV7-6, with TRBD1 as a possible D gene (5 bases). This CDR3 contains 15 residues. V lost 5 bases and J 7 bases, leaving 15 bases between the germline ends. Looked up from germline, CDR1 is SGHVS and CDR2 is FNYEAQ. The CDR3 spells CASSPSGGGNSPLHF. CDR3 DNA: TGTGCCAGCAGCCCCTCGGGGGGGGGAAATTCACCCCTCCACTTT.

The chain recombines TRBV19 with TRBJ2-5; D gene unclear. The CDR3 has 12 amino acids. The V end was cut by 6 bases, the J end by 5 bases, with 10 bases between. The germline V gene has CDR1 LNHDA and CDR2 SQIVND (reference sequence). The chain's CDR3 is CASSSSPETQYF. In DNA form, the CDR3 reads TGTGCCAGTAGCAGTAGCCCTGAGACCCAGTACTTC.